Described below is a single TCR beta chain sequence and its context. In this sample, this clone turned up a few times. Its antigen remains undetermined. One base away there is no much larger clone; base qualities are not given. These data belong to a study of cytomegalovirus exposure and HLA in healthy donors (TCRdb year 2017). At the level of the whole study: According to an earlier analysis of a few hundred of the donors, about 179 million T cells yielded roughly 100 million unique TCR beta sequences and around 280 Gb of sequence data. Roughly 300 gigabases of sequencing data and roughly 81 million unique TCR sequences made up an early release that covered several hundred HLA-typed donors. Among the roughly 400 genotyped donors, about 83% belonged to the genetic ancestry cluster associated with self-reported Caucasian donors. The study aimed to test whether cataloging public T cell receptors could reveal signatures of past pathogen exposure. The study used immunosequencing to profile the T cell repertoires of some 600 subjects and linked those repertoires to cytomegalovirus serostatus. Besides the first cohort of hundreds of subjects, a separate validation cohort made up of 120 different subjects was used. To predict cytomegalovirus infection status, the study brought together high-throughput TCR immunosequencing, statistical association of individual TCRs with disease status, and machine learning. A later analysis re-analyzed previously published TCR beta repertoires from 666 donors and added high-resolution HLA genotyping to study TCR occurrence patterns. Rather than drawing on any new phenotypic data, the later analysis identified candidate immune exposures from TCR beta sequences and the way those sequences occurred across donors. In an earlier analysis of roughly 600 of the donors, high-throughput TCR beta sequencing was used to judge whether each TCR beta V gene segment behaved as functional or pseudogenic. Alongside the repertoire data, information on donor age, sex, ethnicity and CMV serostatus was compiled. A later genetic analysis took genome-wide SNP genotypes for about 55% of the roughly 670 donors and used that subset as a discovery cohort. Every discovery cohort repertoire had been produced on one sequencing platform. Both class I and class II loci were covered by HLA typing, at four-digit resolution. The number of typed donors differed by locus: roughly 620-630 for A, B, C, DRB1 and DQB1; about 520 for DQA1; 606 for DPA1; and roughly 490 for DPB1. Roughly 5 DR-DQ haplotypes were handled as single units for association and clustering because linkage in the cohort was strong. On average, around 240,000 unique TCR beta nucleotide sequences were sequenced per donor among more than 350 genotyped donors of the cohort, with around 19% of those sequences being non-productive. Overall results and qualifications from the work: Linkage disequilibrium might explain the correlated functional status among segregating V segments, but an unknown experimental factor could not be excluded. According to the authors, the approach could potentially be generalized to other disease states and immunological phenotypes. Some IMGT-functional V segments, including TRBV6-2 and TRBV6-3, could not be told apart with the 87-base-pair reads, so those segments were excluded. Immune exposure information for the cohort was limited to CMV serostatus. A total of about 180 TCR beta chains were listed by the study as associated with cytomegalovirus. According to a later analysis, parvovirus B19, influenza, CMV and Epstein-Barr virus appeared linked to several top co-occurrence clusters. The classifier was reported to diagnose cytomegalovirus status with high specificity and sensitivity in both the original and validation cohorts. According to a later analysis, most CMV-associated TCR beta chains appeared to be HLA-restricted, and the HLA associations seemed to be driven largely by CMV exposure. A few of the identified cytomegalovirus-associated TCR beta chains were confirmed in vitro to be specific for cytomegalovirus antigens. A cluster of highly shared sequence variants was judged likely to be a technical artifact of the sequencing pipeline. Broadly in line with IMGT annotations, most TCR beta V segments showed up in productive rearrangements about 87% or about 30% of the time in an earlier analysis of 587 of the donors. The cohort was sequenced for TCR beta chains only, and without alpha or paired-chain data the features that could be detected were limited. Specific HLA alleles were associated with about 17,000 TCR beta sequences at a false discovery rate of 0.05 in a later analysis. Sequencing depth was assumed to be roughly uniform across donors in the presence/absence analyses, though that assumption may not hold. V-gene and J-gene trimming of TCR beta chains was associated with a missense DCLRE1C variant in a later genetic analysis, and the association was replicated in an independent cohort. A further reported finding was that TCR beta sequences accurately predicted the HLA-A and HLA-B alleles for most subjects in the first cohort. Most TCR sequences were observed very rarely across donors, whereas some public TCRs were present in many individuals. Compared with the 666-donor mean, donors in an Asian-associated ancestry cluster had fewer N-insertions in productive TCRs, according to a later genetic analysis. Assigning TCR associations to individual alleles was difficult when HLA alleles, especially DR and DQ, strongly co-occurred. HLA typing was unavailable for some donors at each locus, so association tests used only the typed subset. In a later analysis, HLA-associated TCR beta chains were found to be more clonally expanded and to have lower generation probabilities than equally common non-associated chains. According to a later analysis, TCR association rates differed among HLA loci, with DRB1 alleles showing the most associated TCRs and HLA-C alleles showing the fewest. The earlier analysis of some 540 of the donors excluded some 16 rarely observed V segments, including chromosome 9 orphons, because counts were too low.

The method was the immunoSEQ multiplex PCR assay. For the multiplex PCR, a mixture combining 60 forward primers for TCR Vbeta segments and 13 reverse primers for TCR Jbeta segments was used. Amplification of the CDR3 region of rearranged TCR beta genes was performed with a multiplex PCR assay on genomic DNA. On the Illumina HiSeq System, the amplified TCR beta libraries were sequenced as 87-base-pair reads. Per the original workflow: A later analysis counted 75 million to 100 million unique TCR beta chains across the 670 or so repertoires, and roughly 11 million of these chains were shared by at least two donors. Raw reads were error-corrected and collapsed into unique sequences with a nearest-neighbor algorithm that merged closely related sequences to remove PCR and sequencing errors. CDR3 sequences were aligned to IMGT reference sequences to assign V, D and J gene segments. For a sequence to be retained, a match of at least six nucleotides was required to both a V gene segment and a J gene segment. A rearrangement was called productive if the CDR3 had no stop codons and remained in frame with V and J, and every other rearrangement was called non-productive. Following IMGT convention, CDR3 was defined as the stretch from the second conserved V-encoded cysteine to the conserved J-encoded phenylalanine. In an earlier analysis of roughly 580 of the donors, sequences lacking an unambiguous match to a single V gene segment were excluded. In an earlier analysis of approximately 590 of the donors, a V segment was called functional when productive rearrangements were above 56.7%, and segregating when the standard deviation between donors exceeded 5%. To diagnose cytomegalovirus status from the catalog of TCR beta chain sequences, a statistical classification framework was built. In a later analysis, TCR nucleotide sequences were compared against IMGT/GENE-DB human TR gene sequences so that V and J genes could be assigned. The TCRdist pipeline was used in a later analysis to assign CDR3 sequences and most-parsimonious VDJ recombination scenarios. In a later analysis, each TCR beta chain was defined by its CDR3 amino acid sequence together with its V-gene family, and reads without a unique V-gene family were excluded. A later analysis removed 600 or so highly shared, low-generation-probability nucleotide sequences to deal with suspected cross-contamination and a sequencing artifact. A later analysis calculated a clonal expansion index for each public chain from normalized within-repertoire ranks of inferred template counts. A later analysis computed generation probabilities with a VDJ recombination model fitted to out-of-frame rearrangements, and checked the results against IGoR. In a later analysis, hypergeometric tests were used to score TCR-TCR, TCR-HLA and TCR-CMV co-occurrence, with a repertoire-size bias correction applied to TCR pairs. To estimate false discovery rates, a later analysis permuted the HLA or CMV assignments 20 times. A later analysis grouped co-occurring TCRs with DBSCAN, adding TCRdist sequence similarity when clustering within HLA-allele-positive subsets. Repertoires with fewer than 30,000 or more than 120,000 public chains were left out of co-occurrence clustering, as were five repertoires with anomalous nucleotide sharing. This is the immuneACCESS table as TCRdb keeps it, with only in-frame sequences that have V and J called. A part of the clones is gone; compared with another copy, unresolved V genes explain less than half, and the rest is unexplained. Clone size and V and J calls were adopted from that table, with D and trimming inferred from the DNA. This sample has roughly 120,000 clones in its table, and over 60% of those were observed once. Of the sample, approximately 8.2% falls within the top ten clones.

The cohort consisted of 600 to 700 healthy bone marrow donors. All cohort members were sampled while nominally healthy, although unrecorded immune exposures were likely present. The donor was CMV seropositive and was included in the group of approximately 300 seropositive cohort members. Every donor gave a peripheral blood sample, and the peripheral blood mononuclear cells from that sample were used for TCR beta sequencing. Genomic DNA extraction from the blood cell samples was performed with the Qiagen DNeasy Blood Extraction Kit. V gives up 8 bases and J gives up 8 bases, and the segment between their germline ends measures 16 bases. The CDR3, from cysteine to phenylalanine, totals 13 residues. CDR3 DNA is the only sequence kept; it has 39 bases, read in frame from the first base. As encoded in the germline V gene, CDR1 is SNHLY while CDR2 is FYNNEI.

The receptor was derived from a woman aged 40 to 50 in good health and CMV-seropositive. The sequence joins TRBV2 to TRBJ1-5; TRBD1 is a possible D gene, resting on 6 matching bases. Sequenced input: PBMCs. The DNA sequence is given as TGTGCCAGCTCTGAGGGGGGGTTGGAGCCCCAGCATTTT. It encodes CASSEGGLEPQHF. Reference TRBV2 and TRBJ1-5 proteins supply the regions before and after the CDR3; the full variable domain is: EPEVTQTPSHQVTQMGQEVILRCVPISNHLYFYWYRQILGQKVEFLVSFYNNEISEKSEIFDDQFSVERPDGSNFTLKIRSTKLEDSAMYFCASSEGGLEPQHFGDGTRLSIL.